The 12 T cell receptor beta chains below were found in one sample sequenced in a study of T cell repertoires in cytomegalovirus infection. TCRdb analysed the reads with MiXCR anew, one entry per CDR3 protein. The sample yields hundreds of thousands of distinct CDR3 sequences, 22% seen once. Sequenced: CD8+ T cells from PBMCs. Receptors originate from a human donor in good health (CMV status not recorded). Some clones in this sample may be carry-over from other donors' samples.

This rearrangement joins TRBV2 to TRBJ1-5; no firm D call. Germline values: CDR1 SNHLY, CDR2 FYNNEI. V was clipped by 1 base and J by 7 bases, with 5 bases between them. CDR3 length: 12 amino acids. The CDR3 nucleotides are TGTGCCAGCAGTGAAGTGGGGCAGCCCCAGCATTTT. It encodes CASSEVGQPQHF.

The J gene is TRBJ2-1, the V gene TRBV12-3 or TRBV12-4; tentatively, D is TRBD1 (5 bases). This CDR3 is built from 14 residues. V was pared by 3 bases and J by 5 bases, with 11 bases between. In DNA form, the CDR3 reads TGTGCCAGCAGTTTGAAGGGGCCTAACAATGAGCAGTTCTTC. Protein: CASSLKGPNNEQFF.

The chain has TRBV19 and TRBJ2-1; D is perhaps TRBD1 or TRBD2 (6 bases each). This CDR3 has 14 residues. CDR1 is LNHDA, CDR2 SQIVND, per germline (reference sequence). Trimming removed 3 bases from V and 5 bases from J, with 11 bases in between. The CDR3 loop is CASSMGGPNNEQFF. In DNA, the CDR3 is TGTGCCAGTAGTATGGGGGGCCCGAACAATGAGCAGTTCTTC.

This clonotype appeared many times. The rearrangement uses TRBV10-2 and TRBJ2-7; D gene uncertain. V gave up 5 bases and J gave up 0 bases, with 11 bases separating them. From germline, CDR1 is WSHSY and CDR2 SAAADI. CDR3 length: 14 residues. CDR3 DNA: TGCGCCAGCAGTTTTCCCCCGGGCTCCTACGAGCAGTACTTC. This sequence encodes CASSFPPGSYEQYF.

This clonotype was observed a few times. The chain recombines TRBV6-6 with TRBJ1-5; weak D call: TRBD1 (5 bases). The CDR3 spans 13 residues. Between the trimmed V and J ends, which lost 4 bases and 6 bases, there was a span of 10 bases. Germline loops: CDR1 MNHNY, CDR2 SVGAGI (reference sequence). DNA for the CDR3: TGTGCCAGCAGTTCTCAGGGAACTCAGCCCCAGCATTTT. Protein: CASSSQGTQPQHF.

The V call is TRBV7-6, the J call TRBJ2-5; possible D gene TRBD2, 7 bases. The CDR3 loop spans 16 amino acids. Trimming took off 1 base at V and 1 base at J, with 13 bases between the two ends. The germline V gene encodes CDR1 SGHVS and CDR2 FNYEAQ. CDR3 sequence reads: CASSLEWGGLQETQYF. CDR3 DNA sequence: TGTGCCAGCAGCTTAGAGTGGGGGGGGCTCCAAGAGACCCAGTACTTC.

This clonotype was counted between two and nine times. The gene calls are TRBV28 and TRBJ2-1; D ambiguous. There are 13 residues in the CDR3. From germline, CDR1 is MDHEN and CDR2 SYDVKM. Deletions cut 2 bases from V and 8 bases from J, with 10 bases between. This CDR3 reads CASSLVQSDEQFF. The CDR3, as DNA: TGTGCCAGCAGTTTAGTCCAGTCCGATGAGCAGTTCTTC.

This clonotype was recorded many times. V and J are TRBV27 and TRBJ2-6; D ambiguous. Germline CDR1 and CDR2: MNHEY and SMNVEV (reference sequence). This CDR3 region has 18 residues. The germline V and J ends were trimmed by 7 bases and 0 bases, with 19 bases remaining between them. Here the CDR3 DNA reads TGTGCCAGCACCTATGCCTGGACCGCCAGCTCTGGGGCCAACGTCCTGACTTTC. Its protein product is CASTYAWTASSGANVLTF.

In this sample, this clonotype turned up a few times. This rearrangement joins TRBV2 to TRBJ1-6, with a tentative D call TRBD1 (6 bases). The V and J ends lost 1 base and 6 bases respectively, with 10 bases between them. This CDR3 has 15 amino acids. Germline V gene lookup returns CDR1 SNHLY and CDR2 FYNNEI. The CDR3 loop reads CASSEETGLNSPLHF. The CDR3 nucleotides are TGTGCCAGCAGTGAAGAAACAGGGCTTAATTCACCCCTCCACTTT.

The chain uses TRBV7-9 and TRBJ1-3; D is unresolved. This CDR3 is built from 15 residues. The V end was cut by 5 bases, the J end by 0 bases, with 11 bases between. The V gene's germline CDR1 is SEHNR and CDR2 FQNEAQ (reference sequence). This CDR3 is CASSPSTSSGNTIYF. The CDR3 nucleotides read TGTGCCAGCAGCCCCAGTACGTCCTCTGGAAACACCATATATTTT.

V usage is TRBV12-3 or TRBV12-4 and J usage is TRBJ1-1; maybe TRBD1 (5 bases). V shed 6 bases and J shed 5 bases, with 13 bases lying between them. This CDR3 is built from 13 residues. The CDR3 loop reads CASRGTGGTEAFF. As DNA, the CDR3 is TGTGCCAGCAGAGGAACAGGAGGAACTGAAGCTTTCTTT.

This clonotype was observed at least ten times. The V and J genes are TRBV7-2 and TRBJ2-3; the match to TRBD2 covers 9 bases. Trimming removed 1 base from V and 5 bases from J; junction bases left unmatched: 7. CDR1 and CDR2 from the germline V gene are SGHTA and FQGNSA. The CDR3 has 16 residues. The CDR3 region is CASSLDLAGLLDTQYF. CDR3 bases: TGTGCCAGCAGCTTAGATCTAGCGGGGTTGTTAGATACGCAGTATTTT.